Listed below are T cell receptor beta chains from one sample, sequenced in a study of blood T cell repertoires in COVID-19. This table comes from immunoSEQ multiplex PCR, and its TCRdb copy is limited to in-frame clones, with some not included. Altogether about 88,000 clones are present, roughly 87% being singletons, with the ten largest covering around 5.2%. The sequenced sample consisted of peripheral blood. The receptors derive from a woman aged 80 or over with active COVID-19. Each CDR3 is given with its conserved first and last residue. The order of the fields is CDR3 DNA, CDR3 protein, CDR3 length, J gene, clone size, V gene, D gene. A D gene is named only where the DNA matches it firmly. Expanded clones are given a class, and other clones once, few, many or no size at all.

cdr3_nt: TGTGCCAGTAGTGCGGCCTCGACTAGCGGGAGAACGGAGACCCAGTACTTC
cdr3_aa: CASSAASTSGRTETQYF
cdr3_length: 17
j_call: TRBJ2-5
clone_size: once
v_call: TRBV19
d_call: TRBD2

cdr3_nt: TGTGCCAGTAGCCACAGGGGGAATCAGCCCCAGCATTTT
cdr3_aa: CASSHRGNQPQHF
cdr3_length: 13
j_call: TRBJ1-5
clone_size: few
v_call: TRBV19
d_call: TRBD1

cdr3_nt: TGTGCCAGCAGCCCCCTGGTGGGTGCCGGGGGTACGCAGTATTTT
cdr3_aa: CASSPLVGAGGTQYF
cdr3_length: 15
j_call: TRBJ2-3
clone_size: .
v_call: TRBV7-2
d_call: .

cdr3_nt: TGTGCCAGCAGTCGGACAGGGAATCAGCCCCAGCATTTT
cdr3_aa: CASSRTGNQPQHF
cdr3_length: 13
j_call: TRBJ1-5
clone_size: .
v_call: TRBV27
d_call: TRBD1

cdr3_nt: TGTGCCAGCAGCCATGCCGGGACAGGGATTCAAGAGACCCAGTACTTC
cdr3_aa: CASSHAGTGIQETQYF
cdr3_length: 16
j_call: TRBJ2-5
clone_size: few
v_call: TRBV13
d_call: TRBD1

cdr3_nt: TGTGCCAGCAGTTACCCTCTAGCGGGAGGTGGGGGTGAGCAGTTCTTC
cdr3_aa: CASSYPLAGGGGEQFF
cdr3_length: 16
j_call: TRBJ2-1
clone_size: .
v_call: TRBV6-5
d_call: TRBD2

cdr3_nt: TGTGCCAGCAGCGCGGAGACTAGCGGGGCAAGGGAGCAGTTCTTC
cdr3_aa: CASSAETSGAREQFF
cdr3_length: 15
j_call: TRBJ2-1
clone_size: .
v_call: TRBV9
d_call: TRBD2

cdr3_nt: TGCGCCAGCAGCTTAACAGTTGACTATGGCTACACCTTC
cdr3_aa: CASSLTVDYGYTF
cdr3_length: 13
j_call: TRBJ1-2
clone_size: .
v_call: TRBV5-1
d_call: .

cdr3_nt: TGTGCCAGCAGTTCCCTCTACGAGCAGTACTTC
cdr3_aa: CASSSLYEQYF
cdr3_length: 11
j_call: TRBJ2-7
clone_size: few
v_call: TRBV12-3/TRBV12-4
d_call: .

cdr3_nt: TGTGCCAGCAGCCGGGAGGACCTCTCCTCTGGAAACACCATATATTTT
cdr3_aa: CASSREDLSSGNTIYF
cdr3_length: 16
j_call: TRBJ1-3
clone_size: .
v_call: TRBV6-2/TRBV6-3
d_call: .

cdr3_nt: TGTGCCACCAGCAGAGATCCAGGGTCTAATGAAAAACTGTTTTTT
cdr3_aa: CATSRDPGSNEKLFF
cdr3_length: 15
j_call: TRBJ1-4
clone_size: .
v_call: TRBV15
d_call: .

cdr3_nt: TGTGCCAGCAACTTCGGACTAGCGGGAGGAGAGACCCAGTACTTC
cdr3_aa: CASNFGLAGGETQYF
cdr3_length: 15
j_call: TRBJ2-5
clone_size: .
v_call: TRBV5-8
d_call: TRBD2

cdr3_nt: TGCGCCAGCAGCTCAAACCGGGGGGCCATCGAGCAGTACTTC
cdr3_aa: CASSSNRGAIEQYF
cdr3_length: 14
j_call: TRBJ2-7
clone_size: .
v_call: TRBV4-3
d_call: .

cdr3_nt: TGTGCCAGTAGTATGACCGGGACTAGCGGGGGGCGGACCCAGTACTTC
cdr3_aa: CASSMTGTSGGRTQYF
cdr3_length: 16
j_call: TRBJ2-5
clone_size: .
v_call: TRBV19
d_call: TRBD2

cdr3_nt: TGTGCCAGCAGCTTGCGGGGAATCGAGCAGTACTTC
cdr3_aa: CASSLRGIEQYF
cdr3_length: 12
j_call: TRBJ2-7
clone_size: .
v_call: TRBV11-2
d_call: .

cdr3_nt: TGTGCCAGCAGCTCTGACAGGGGAGTCTACGAGCAGTACTTC
cdr3_aa: CASSSDRGVYEQYF
cdr3_length: 14
j_call: TRBJ2-7
clone_size: once
v_call: TRBV5-4
d_call: TRBD1

cdr3_nt: TGTGCCAGCAGCTTAGTACTAGCGGGAGCTTACGAGCAGTACTTC
cdr3_aa: CASSLVLAGAYEQYF
cdr3_length: 15
j_call: TRBJ2-7
clone_size: .
v_call: TRBV11-2
d_call: TRBD2

cdr3_nt: TGTGCCACCAGTGTCTCTAGCGGGGCATACAATGAGCAGTTCTTC
cdr3_aa: CATSVSSGAYNEQFF
cdr3_length: 15
j_call: TRBJ2-1
clone_size: .
v_call: TRBV24-1
d_call: TRBD2

cdr3_nt: TGTGCCAGCAGCCCAAACAGGGGGCGGGGCACTGAAGCTTTCTTT
cdr3_aa: CASSPNRGRGTEAFF
cdr3_length: 15
j_call: TRBJ1-1
clone_size: .
v_call: TRBV28
d_call: TRBD1

cdr3_nt: TGTGCCAGCAGCGCCCCCAGCCTGGGCCTATCTGGGGCCAACGTCCTGACTTTC
cdr3_aa: CASSAPSLGLSGANVLTF
cdr3_length: 18
j_call: TRBJ2-6
clone_size: .
v_call: TRBV28
d_call: .

cdr3_nt: TGTGCCAGCAGTCCCCTCGGACAGAAGAACACTGAAGCTTTCTTT
cdr3_aa: CASSPLGQKNTEAFF
cdr3_length: 15
j_call: TRBJ1-1
clone_size: .
v_call: TRBV28
d_call: .

cdr3_nt: TGTGCCAGCAGCCCTGAGCGGAAAGCGGCAACAGATACGCAGTATTTT
cdr3_aa: CASSPERKAATDTQYF
cdr3_length: 16
j_call: TRBJ2-3
clone_size: .
v_call: TRBV21-1
d_call: .

cdr3_nt: TGTGCCAGCAGCCCGGACAGGTATTACGGCTACACCTTC
cdr3_aa: CASSPDRYYGYTF
cdr3_length: 13
j_call: TRBJ1-2
clone_size: .
v_call: TRBV28
d_call: TRBD1

cdr3_nt: TGTGCCAGCAGCTTAGGGGCTCCCCTCTCTGGGGCCAACGTCCTGACTTTC
cdr3_aa: CASSLGAPLSGANVLTF
cdr3_length: 17
j_call: TRBJ2-6
clone_size: .
v_call: TRBV7-8
d_call: .

cdr3_nt: TGTGCCACCTCGAGACAGGGAAACACCATATATTTT
cdr3_aa: CATSRQGNTIYF
cdr3_length: 12
j_call: TRBJ1-3
clone_size: .
v_call: TRBV2
d_call: .

cdr3_nt: TGTGCCAGCAGCTCGACAGGGGGGGAGACCCAGTACTTC
cdr3_aa: CASSSTGGETQYF
cdr3_length: 13
j_call: TRBJ2-5
clone_size: .
v_call: TRBV7-9
d_call: TRBD1

cdr3_nt: TGTGCCAGCAGCGCGTCCGGGACAGGGGGCGTCGGGACCCAGTACTTC
cdr3_aa: CASSASGTGGVGTQYF
cdr3_length: 16
j_call: TRBJ2-5
clone_size: few
v_call: TRBV5-6
d_call: TRBD1

cdr3_nt: TGCGCCAGCAGCCAAGAGAGTAGCGGGGCGGGTAATGAGCAGTTCTTC
cdr3_aa: CASSQESSGAGNEQFF
cdr3_length: 16
j_call: TRBJ2-1
clone_size: .
v_call: TRBV4-1
d_call: TRBD2

cdr3_nt: TGCGCCAGCAGCCAAGTGGGGACAGGGTTAACTGAAGCTTTCTTT
cdr3_aa: CASSQVGTGLTEAFF
cdr3_length: 15
j_call: TRBJ1-1
clone_size: .
v_call: TRBV4-1
d_call: TRBD1

cdr3_nt: TGCGCCAGCAGCTTGTATCTAGCGGGAGATGAGCAGTTCTTC
cdr3_aa: CASSLYLAGDEQFF
cdr3_length: 14
j_call: TRBJ2-1
clone_size: .
v_call: TRBV5-1
d_call: TRBD2

cdr3_nt: TGTGCTAGCAGCCCGGACAGGTTGGAGACCCAGTACTTC
cdr3_aa: CASSPDRLETQYF
cdr3_length: 13
j_call: TRBJ2-5
clone_size: .
v_call: TRBV7-7
d_call: TRBD1

cdr3_nt: TGCAGCTTTAAATACAATGAGCAGTTCTTC
cdr3_aa: CSFKYNEQFF
cdr3_length: 10
j_call: TRBJ2-1
clone_size: .
v_call: TRBV29-1
d_call: .

cdr3_nt: TGCAGCGTTGGAGGGCGGGGTGGCTACACCTTC
cdr3_aa: CSVGGRGGYTF
cdr3_length: 11
j_call: TRBJ1-2
clone_size: .
v_call: TRBV29-1
d_call: .

cdr3_nt: TGTGCCAGCAGTTACGCGACAGCTACTGAAGCTTTCTTT
cdr3_aa: CASSYATATEAFF
cdr3_length: 13
j_call: TRBJ1-1
clone_size: .
v_call: TRBV6-6
d_call: .

cdr3_nt: TGTGCCAGTAGCACCGCGGGAGGGGGCCCTGGAAACACCATATATTTT
cdr3_aa: CASSTAGGGPGNTIYF
cdr3_length: 16
j_call: TRBJ1-3
clone_size: .
v_call: TRBV28
d_call: TRBD1

cdr3_nt: TGTGCCAGCAGCAAAATCCGGACAGGGGGCGAAGCTTTCTTT
cdr3_aa: CASSKIRTGGEAFF
cdr3_length: 14
j_call: TRBJ1-1
clone_size: .
v_call: TRBV6-5
d_call: TRBD1

cdr3_nt: TGTGCCAGCTCACCAAACAGGGAGAACACTGAAGCTTTCTTT
cdr3_aa: CASSPNRENTEAFF
cdr3_length: 14
j_call: TRBJ1-1
clone_size: .
v_call: TRBV18
d_call: .

cdr3_nt: TGTGCCACCTCGGGACAGGGGGCCAATACGCAGTATTTT
cdr3_aa: CATSGQGANTQYF
cdr3_length: 13
j_call: TRBJ2-3
clone_size: .
v_call: TRBV27
d_call: TRBD1

cdr3_nt: TGTGCCAGTAGTACCCCGGGACAGGGGGCTTCACCCCTCCACTTT
cdr3_aa: CASSTPGQGASPLHF
cdr3_length: 15
j_call: TRBJ1-6
clone_size: .
v_call: TRBV19
d_call: TRBD1

cdr3_nt: TGTGCCAGCAGCCAAATAGCGGGGGGGACCGGGACGCAGTATTTT
cdr3_aa: CASSQIAGGTGTQYF
cdr3_length: 15
j_call: TRBJ2-3
clone_size: .
v_call: TRBV3-1/TRBV3-2
d_call: TRBD2

cdr3_nt: TGTGCCAGCAGCTTAGTTCTAGCGGGAGGCCCAGATACGCAGTATTTT
cdr3_aa: CASSLVLAGGPDTQYF
cdr3_length: 16
j_call: TRBJ2-3
clone_size: .
v_call: TRBV7-9
d_call: TRBD2

cdr3_nt: TGTGCCAGCAGCTCTAGACTAGCGGTTTCGCCCTACGAGCAGTACTTC
cdr3_aa: CASSSRLAVSPYEQYF
cdr3_length: 16
j_call: TRBJ2-7
clone_size: .
v_call: TRBV7-2
d_call: TRBD2

cdr3_nt: TGCGCCAGCAGCGTTGACATGACGCCCTCTGGAAACACCATATATTTT
cdr3_aa: CASSVDMTPSGNTIYF
cdr3_length: 16
j_call: TRBJ1-3
clone_size: .
v_call: TRBV5-1
d_call: .

cdr3_nt: TGTGCCAGCAGCGTAGCTGGGACAGGGGGACAAGAGACCCAGTACTTC
cdr3_aa: CASSVAGTGGQETQYF
cdr3_length: 16
j_call: TRBJ2-5
clone_size: .
v_call: TRBV9
d_call: TRBD1

cdr3_nt: TGTGCCAGCAGTTACTCTTTCGGTTGGAACAGCCACGAGCAGTACTTC
cdr3_aa: CASSYSFGWNSHEQYF
cdr3_length: 16
j_call: TRBJ2-7
clone_size: .
v_call: TRBV6-5
d_call: .

cdr3_nt: TGTGCCAGCAGTTTACTATCGACTAGCCGAGAATGGCTTAACTACAATGAGCAGTTCTTC
cdr3_aa: CASSLLSTSREWLNYNEQFF
cdr3_length: 20
j_call: TRBJ2-1
clone_size: .
v_call: TRBV27
d_call: TRBD2

cdr3_nt: TGTGCCAGCGCGAGGCAGAGCTCCTATAATTCACCCCTCCACTTT
cdr3_aa: CASARQSSYNSPLHF
cdr3_length: 15
j_call: TRBJ1-6
clone_size: .
v_call: TRBV5-6
d_call: .

cdr3_nt: TGTGCCAGCAGCGCTGGGACTAGCGGAACCTACGAGCAGTACTTC
cdr3_aa: CASSAGTSGTYEQYF
cdr3_length: 15
j_call: TRBJ2-7
clone_size: few
v_call: TRBV9
d_call: TRBD2

cdr3_nt: TGTGCCAGCAGCTTAGTGGGCAGCCAGCATAACTCCTATAATTCACCCCTCCACTTT
cdr3_aa: CASSLVGSQHNSYNSPLHF
cdr3_length: 19
j_call: TRBJ1-6
clone_size: .
v_call: TRBV11-3
d_call: .

cdr3_nt: TGCGCCAGCAGCTTGGACCCTAGCGGGACGAGTGAGCAGTTCTTC
cdr3_aa: CASSLDPSGTSEQFF
cdr3_length: 15
j_call: TRBJ2-1
clone_size: .
v_call: TRBV5-1
d_call: TRBD2

cdr3_nt: TGTGCCAGCACCTTAGGGGGGGGATTAAATTCACCCCTCCACTTT
cdr3_aa: CASTLGGGLNSPLHF
cdr3_length: 15
j_call: TRBJ1-6
clone_size: .
v_call: TRBV27
d_call: .

cdr3_nt: TGTGCCAGCAGCTATATCTCGACAGAATGGACCCCCCAGTTCTTC
cdr3_aa: CASSYISTEWTPQFF
cdr3_length: 15
j_call: TRBJ2-1
clone_size: .
v_call: TRBV6-2/TRBV6-3
d_call: .

cdr3_nt: TGTGCCACCAGTGACCCGGACACCAACTACGAGCAGTACTTC
cdr3_aa: CATSDPDTNYEQYF
cdr3_length: 14
j_call: TRBJ2-7
clone_size: .
v_call: TRBV24-1
d_call: .

cdr3_nt: TGTGCCAGCAGTTACGGCAGGGTCGAGCAGTACTTC
cdr3_aa: CASSYGRVEQYF
cdr3_length: 12
j_call: TRBJ2-7
clone_size: .
v_call: TRBV6-2/TRBV6-3
d_call: .

cdr3_nt: TGTGCCAGCACTTGGGCTCGGAACACCGGGGAGCTGTTTTTT
cdr3_aa: CASTWARNTGELFF
cdr3_length: 14
j_call: TRBJ2-2
clone_size: .
v_call: TRBV7-2
d_call: .

cdr3_nt: TGTGCCAGCAGTGAAGTGGCAGGGGGAAGCAATCAGCCCCAGCATTTT
cdr3_aa: CASSEVAGGSNQPQHF
cdr3_length: 16
j_call: TRBJ1-5
clone_size: once
v_call: TRBV6-1
d_call: TRBD1

cdr3_nt: TGTGCCAGCGGTCAAGCCAGGGGGAACTCACCCCTCCACTTT
cdr3_aa: CASGQARGNSPLHF
cdr3_length: 14
j_call: TRBJ1-6
clone_size: few
v_call: TRBV27
d_call: TRBD1

cdr3_nt: TGTGCCAGCATGACCGACAGGGCGACCGGGGAGCTGTTTTTT
cdr3_aa: CASMTDRATGELFF
cdr3_length: 14
j_call: TRBJ2-2
clone_size: few
v_call: TRBV6-5
d_call: TRBD1

cdr3_nt: TGTGCCAGCAGTCCCTACGACGGGGGGAGGGACGAGCAGTACTTC
cdr3_aa: CASSPYDGGRDEQYF
cdr3_length: 15
j_call: TRBJ2-7
clone_size: .
v_call: TRBV6-5
d_call: TRBD2

cdr3_nt: TGTGCCAGCAGTCCTACAGGGGGCTTGACTGAAGCTTTCTTT
cdr3_aa: CASSPTGGLTEAFF
cdr3_length: 14
j_call: TRBJ1-1
clone_size: .
v_call: TRBV9
d_call: TRBD1